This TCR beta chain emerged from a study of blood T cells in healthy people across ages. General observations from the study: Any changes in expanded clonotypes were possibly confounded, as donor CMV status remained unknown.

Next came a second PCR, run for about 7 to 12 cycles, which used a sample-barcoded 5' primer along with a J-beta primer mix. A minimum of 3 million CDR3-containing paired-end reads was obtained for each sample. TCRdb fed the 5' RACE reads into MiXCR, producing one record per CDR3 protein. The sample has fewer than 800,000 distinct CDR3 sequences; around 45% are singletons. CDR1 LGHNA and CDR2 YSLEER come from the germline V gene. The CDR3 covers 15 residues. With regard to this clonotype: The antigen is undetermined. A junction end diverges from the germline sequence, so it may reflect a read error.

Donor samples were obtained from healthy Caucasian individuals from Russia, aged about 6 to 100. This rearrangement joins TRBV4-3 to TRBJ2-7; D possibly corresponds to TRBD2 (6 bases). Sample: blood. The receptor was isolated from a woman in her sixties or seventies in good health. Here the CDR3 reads CASSQGTGGTYEQYF. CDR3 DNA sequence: TGTGCCAGCAGCCAAGGGACGGGCGGGACCTACGAGCAGTACTTC.